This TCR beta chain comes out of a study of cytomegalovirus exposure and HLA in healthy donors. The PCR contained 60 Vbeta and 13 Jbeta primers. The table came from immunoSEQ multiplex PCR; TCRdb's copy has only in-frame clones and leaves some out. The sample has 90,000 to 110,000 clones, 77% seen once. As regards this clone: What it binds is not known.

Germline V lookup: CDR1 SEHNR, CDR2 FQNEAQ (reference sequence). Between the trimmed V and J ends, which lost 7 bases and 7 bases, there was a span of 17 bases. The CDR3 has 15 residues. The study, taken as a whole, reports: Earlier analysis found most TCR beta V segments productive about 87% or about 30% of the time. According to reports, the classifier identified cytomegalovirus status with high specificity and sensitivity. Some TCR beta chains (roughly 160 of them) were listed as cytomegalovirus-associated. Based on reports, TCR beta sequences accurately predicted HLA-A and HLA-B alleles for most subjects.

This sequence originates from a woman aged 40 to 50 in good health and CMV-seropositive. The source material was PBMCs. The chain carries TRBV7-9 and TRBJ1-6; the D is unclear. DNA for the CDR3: TGTGCCAGCACCAAAGATCGGGGAACCAATTCACCCCTCCACTTT. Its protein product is CASTKDRGTNSPLHF.